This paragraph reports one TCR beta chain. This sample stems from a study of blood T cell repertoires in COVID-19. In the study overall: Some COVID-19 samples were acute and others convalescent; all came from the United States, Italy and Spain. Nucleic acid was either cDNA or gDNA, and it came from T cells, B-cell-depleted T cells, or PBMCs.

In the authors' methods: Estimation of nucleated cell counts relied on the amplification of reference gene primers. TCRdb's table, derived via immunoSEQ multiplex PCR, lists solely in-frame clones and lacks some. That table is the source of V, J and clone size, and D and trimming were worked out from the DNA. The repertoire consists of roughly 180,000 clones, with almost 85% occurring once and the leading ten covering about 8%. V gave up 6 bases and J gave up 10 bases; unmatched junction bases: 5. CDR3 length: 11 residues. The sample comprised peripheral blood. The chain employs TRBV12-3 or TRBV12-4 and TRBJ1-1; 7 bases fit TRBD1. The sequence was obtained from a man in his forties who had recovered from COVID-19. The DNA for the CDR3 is TGTGCCAGCAGCTATGACAGGGTAGCTTTCTTT. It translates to CASSYDRVAFF.